The 19 T cell receptor beta chains given below trace back to one sample, sequenced in a study of blood T cells in healthy people across ages. Through a sample-barcoded 5' primer and a J-beta primer mix, a second PCR was run for roughly 6 to 12 cycles. TCRdb reanalysed the 5' RACE reads using MiXCR and keeps one entry per CDR3 protein. Of 790,000 or so distinct CDR3 sequences in the sample, 56% were seen once. Material: blood. The receptors originated from a man aged 35 to 55 in good health.

The chain recombines TRBV9 with TRBJ2-7; D is ambiguous. V gave up 0 bases and J gave up 0 bases, with 7 bases separating them. The CDR3 sequence is 14 residues long. Germline loops: CDR1 SGDLS, CDR2 YYNGEE. In DNA, the CDR3 is TGTGCCAGCAGCGTAGCCCCAAACTCCTACGAGCAGTACTTC. It yields the protein CASSVAPNSYEQYF.

This clonotype came up once. This chain connects TRBV5-1 to TRBJ2-5; D is perhaps TRBD1 (5 bases). V lost 3 bases and J lost 3, with 9 bases in between. The CDR3 spans 13 residues. The germline CDR1 and CDR2 sequences are SGHRS and YFSETQ. CDR3 region: CASSWQGEETQYF. The CDR3 bases are TGCGCCAGCAGCTGGCAGGGTGAAGAGACCCAGTACTTC.

V gene TRBV6-6 combines with J gene TRBJ2-5; TRBD2 might be the D (5 bases). The V gene lost 6 bases and the J gene lost 2 bases, with 10 bases spanning the gap. Germline V gives CDR1 MNHNY, CDR2 SVGAGI (reference sequence). CDR3 length equals 13 residues. The CDR3, as DNA: TGTGCCAGCAGACCACCGGGACAAGAGACCCAGTACTTC. It specifies CASRPPGQETQYF.

The V call is TRBV7-2, the J call TRBJ2-3; D gene unclear. This CDR3 region has 12 residues. Between the trimmed V and J ends, which lost 8 bases and 4 bases, there was a span of 10 bases. Germline-derived CDR1 and CDR2 are SGHTA and FQGNSA. CDR3 DNA sequence: TGTGCCAGCTCCCCCTGGGCAGATACGCAGTATTTT. It specifies CASSPWADTQYF.

The rearrangement joins TRBV10-3 to TRBJ2-3; maybe TRBD2 (6 bases). CDR1 ENHRY and CDR2 SYGVKD come from the germline V gene. The CDR3 totals 13 residues. V gave up 7 bases and J gave up 5 bases, with 13 bases separating them. This CDR3 reads CAITIRREDTQYF. Written as DNA, the CDR3 is TGTGCCATCACTATTAGGAGGGAAGATACGCAGTATTTT.

The chain joins TRBV28 to TRBJ1-2; D is unresolved. The germline CDR1 and CDR2 sequences are MDHEN and SYDVKM. The CDR3 has 16 amino acids. V lost 7 bases and J lost 2, with 20 bases in between. CDR3 sequence (DNA): TGTGCCAGCACTCCGACCTTCGGTGAGAGGAACTATGGCTACACCTTC. It translates to CASTPTFGERNYGYTF.

The V and J genes are TRBV28 and TRBJ2-7; 12 bases are shared with TRBD2. J lost 6 bases, V lost 6 bases, and 12 bases had no gene match. The CDR3 extends over 16 amino acids. Germline CDR1 MDHEN, CDR2 SYDVKM. The DNA for the CDR3 is TGTGCCAGCAGCCCCGACCCTAGCGGGAGGGCCCTCGAGCAGTACTTC. This encodes CASSPDPSGRALEQYF.

The V call is TRBV7-3, the J call TRBJ2-3; 13 positions agree with TRBD2. There are 16 residues in the CDR3. In germline, CDR1 is SGHTA, CDR2 FQGTGA. The trim removed 5 bases at V and 5 bases at J, leaving 7 bases unmatched. The DNA for the CDR3 is TGTGCCAGCAGCACTAGCGGGGGGGCCCCCGGAGATACGCAGTATTTT. Translation gives CASSTSGGAPGDTQYF.

The chain joins TRBV9 to TRBJ2-5; no clear D gene. The V gene lost 0 bases and the J gene lost 5 bases, with 11 bases spanning the gap. This CDR3 comprises 14 residues. Germline CDR1 SGDLS, CDR2 YYNGEE. The CDR3 sequence is CASSVAGRPETQYF. CDR3 sequence (DNA): TGTGCCAGCAGCGTAGCGGGCCGACCGGAGACCCAGTACTTC.

The gene calls are TRBV4-2 and TRBJ2-1; the match to TRBD1 covers 9 bases. Germline values: CDR1 LGHNA, CDR2 YNFKEQ. This CDR3 has 23 residues. Trimming removed 2 bases from V and 6 bases from J; junction bases left unmatched: 29. The CDR3, as DNA: TGTGCCAGCAGCCAACCGAGGACAGGGGAGCGTCGGAAGGGGGGCTTACTTGTCAATGAGCAGTTCTTC. This sequence encodes CASSQPRTGERRKGGLLVNEQFF.

The J gene is TRBJ1-1, the V gene TRBV5-5, with D perhaps TRBD1 (6 bases). CDR1 and CDR2 (germline): SGHKS, YYEKEE (reference sequence). The CDR3 covers 16 residues. Trimming pared 4 bases from V and 1 base from J, leaving 17 bases between. Written as DNA, the CDR3 is TGTGCCAGCAGCCGATTCGTCGGACAGACGAACACTGAAGCTTTCTTT. It yields the protein CASSRFVGQTNTEAFF.

The chain is built from TRBV7-2 and TRBJ2-3, with TRBD2 identical over 13 bases. This CDR3 comprises 18 residues. Losses at the gene ends were 0 bases for V and 3 bases for J; bases not matched to a gene: 6. Germline V gene sequence: CDR1 SGHTA, CDR2 FQGNSA. CDR3 amino acids: CASSLAPGLAGKTDTQYF. The CDR3 DNA reads TGTGCCAGCAGCTTAGCTCCGGGACTAGCGGGAAAAACAGATACGCAGTATTTT.

In this sample, this clonotype turned up a few times. The chain couples TRBV20-1 to TRBJ1-5, with 9 bases matching TRBD1. Germline CDR1 is DFQATT and CDR2 is SNEGSKA (reference sequence). Trimming took 0 bases from V and 4 from J; bases not matched to a gene: 7. There are 16 residues in the CDR3. CDR3 sequence (DNA): TGCAGTGCTAGAGATGCCCCCGGGACAGGGAATCAGCCCCAGCATTTT. Translated: CSARDAPGTGNQPQHF.

The chain has TRBV28 and TRBJ1-5; TRBD1 might be the D (6 bases). The V end was cut by 6 bases, the J end by 0 bases, with 12 bases between. The CDR3 spans 15 residues. Per germline, CDR1 MDHEN and CDR2 SYDVKM. For the CDR3, the DNA is TGTGCCAGCAGCTCGGACAGTCATAGCAATCAGCCCCAGCATTTT. Translated: CASSSDSHSNQPQHF.

This chain uses TRBV20-1 with TRBJ2-1; 10 bases line up with TRBD2. This CDR3 comprises 15 residues. Germline trimming cut 1 base from V and 3 bases from J; bases unmatched to any gene: 3. Germline CDR1 reads DFQATT; CDR2 reads SNEGSKA (reference sequence). CDR3 coding DNA: TGCAGTGCTAGAGCCAGGACTAGCGGCTACAATGAGCAGTTCTTC. It yields the protein CSARARTSGYNEQFF.

This clonotype was picked up one time. V is TRBV5-1 and J is TRBJ2-7, with TRBD1 matching 10 bases. Germline CDR1 SGHRS, CDR2 YFSETQ. The CDR3 runs 21 residues. Trimming removed 0 bases from V and 3 bases from J; junction bases left unmatched: 21. CDR3 sequence: CASSLEPGQGIVGRDFYEQYF. CDR3 nucleotide sequence: TGCGCCAGCAGCTTGGAACCGGGACAGGGGATAGTGGGGCGGGACTTCTACGAGCAGTACTTC. Looking up the rest from reference TRBV5-1 and TRBJ2-7 gives the full variable domain: KAGVTQTPRYLIKTRGQQVTLSCSPISGHRSVSWYQQTPGQGLQFLFEYFSETQRNKGNFPGRFSGRQFSNSRSEMNVSTLELGDSALYLCASSLEPGQGIVGRDFYEQYFGPGTRLTVT.

In this sample, this clonotype turned up a few times. The chain joins TRBV29-1 to TRBJ2-5, with 11 bases matching TRBD1. The germline V gene encodes CDR1 SQVTM and CDR2 ANQGSEA. The V segment lost 6 bases and the J segment 5 bases; nucleotides outside the gene matches: 5. The CDR3 loop spans 13 amino acids. Here the CDR3 DNA reads TGCAGCGTGAAGGACAGGGGGCGTGAGACCCAGTACTTC. Residues: CSVKDRGRETQYF.

This chain connects TRBV25-1 to TRBJ2-1, with 7 positions matching TRBD2. The CDR3 loop spans 14 amino acids. V lost 3 bases, J lost 8 bases, and 7 bases stayed unmatched. Germline V lookup: CDR1 MGHDK, CDR2 SYGVNS. The CDR3 region has the DNA TGTGCCAGCAGTGATACCGGGACTACTTATGAGCAGTTCTTC. Residues: CASSDTGTTYEQFF.

A word on this clonotype: One end of the junction varies from germline; a read error may be responsible. As DNA, the CDR3 is TGTGTCAGCAGCCAAGGACAGGGCCAAGAGACCCAGTACTTC. This codes for CVSSQGQGQETQYF. J is TRBJ2-5 and V is TRBV7-2, with 8 bases identical to TRBD1. The CDR3 length is 14 residues. CDR1 is SGHTA, CDR2 FQGNSA, per germline.